This is a list of T cell receptor beta chains from one sample in a study of cytomegalovirus exposure and HLA in healthy donors. This table comes from immunoSEQ multiplex PCR, and its TCRdb copy is limited to in-frame clones, with some not included. The table includes about 98,000 clones, around 86% detected once. The specimen sequenced was PBMCs. These receptor sequences come from a female donor in good health and CMV-seropositive. Each CDR3 is given with its conserved first and last residue. D genes are given only for firm matches.

>TRBJ2-7|TRBV27|TRBD1
TGTGCCAGCAGTCCCTCCCGGACAGGATCCTACGAGCAGTACTTC
CASSPSRTGSYEQYF
>TRBJ2-7|TRBV4-1|NA
TGCGCCAGCAGCCAATCCGGGAAGCCTCTTGACGAGCAGTACTTC
CASSQSGKPLDEQYF
>TRBJ2-2|TRBV5-1|TRBD2
TGCGCCAGCAGCGTTAGCGGGGCCAACACCGGGGAGCTGTTTTTT
CASSVSGANTGELFF
>TRBJ2-3|TRBV15|TRBD1
TGTGCCACCAGCAGAGATCAGGGGGCCTCCACAGATACGCAGTATTTT
CATSRDQGASTDTQYF
>TRBJ2-1|TRBV9|TRBD1
TGTGCCAGCAGCGTAGGGGACAGTCCTAGGAATGAGCAGTTCTTC
CASSVGDSPRNEQFF
>TRBJ1-2|TRBV29-1|TRBD1
TGCAGCGTTGGGACAGGGAACTATGGCTACACCTTC
CSVGTGNYGYTF
>TRBJ1-6|TRBV13|NA
TGTGCCAGCAGCTTAAGCAAAGGGCGAGGGACGGGGGTTTCACCCCTCCACTTT
CASSLSKGRGTGVSPLHF
>TRBJ2-2|TRBV10-3|TRBD1
TGTGCCATCAGTGATCTGGACAGGGTCACCGGGGAGCTGTTTTTT
CAISDLDRVTGELFF
>TRBJ2-5|TRBV6-4|TRBD2
TGTGCCAGCAGTGTTCAGCGGGGGCAGGGGGAGACCCAGTACTTC
CASSVQRGQGETQYF
>TRBJ2-6|TRBV30|NA
TGTGCCTGGAGTGTACTCGGGGGCTCTGGGGCCAACGTCCTGACTTTC
CAWSVLGGSGANVLTF
>TRBJ1-5|TRBV6-5|NA
TGTGCCAGCAGTTCTAACAGGGTAGGAGGCAATCAGCCCCAGCATTTT
CASSSNRVGGNQPQHF
>TRBJ1-5|TRBV6-1|TRBD1
TGTGCCTACCACGCAGGGGGGAATCAGCCCCAGCATTTT
CAYHAGGNQPQHF